A selection of T cell receptor beta chains follows, all from one sample in a study of blood T cell repertoires in COVID-19. Method: immunoSEQ multiplex PCR; TCRdb's copy keeps in-frame clones and lacks some. Counted here are 400,000 or so clones, 89% occurring once; the ten biggest clones make up approximately 1.5%. Input material: peripheral blood. These receptors all stem from a woman between 40 and 55 years old with COVID-19, enrolled during active disease. Each CDR3 is given with its conserved first and last residue. The D gene is left open where the match is weak. The size entry is marked missing in some rows and otherwise reads once, few, many or a size class.

V gene	D gene	J gene	clone size	CDR3 DNA	CDR3 protein
TRBV11-2	.	TRBJ2-3	.	TGTGCCAGCAGCTTATTAACTCTAGCAGATACGCAGTATTTT	CASSLLTLADTQYF
TRBV4-3	.	TRBJ1-1	.	TGCGCCAGCAGCCAAGAAATAGGGCGGGGCGGTAGGAACACTGAAGCTTTCTTT	CASSQEIGRGGRNTEAFF
TRBV11-3	.	TRBJ2-1	.	TGTGCCAGCAGCTTAGCAAACAATGAGCAGTTCTTC	CASSLANNEQFF
TRBV27	.	TRBJ1-1	.	TGTGCCAGCAGTTATGATGGGGCACGAAACACTGAAGCTTTCTTT	CASSYDGARNTEAFF
TRBV6-6	TRBD1	TRBJ1-2	.	TGTGCCAGCAGTTACTCGTTTTCAGGGGGTGGCTACACCTTC	CASSYSFSGGGYTF
TRBV5-1	TRBD1	TRBJ2-2	.	TGCGCCAGCAGCTTGGTGGGGACAGGGAACACCGGGGAGCTGTTTTTT	CASSLVGTGNTGELFF
TRBV28	.	TRBJ1-1	.	TGTGCCAGCAGTTTAGTGGCCTCCTGGACTGAAGCTTTCTTT	CASSLVASWTEAFF
TRBV9	TRBD1	TRBJ1-2	.	TGTGCCAGCAGCTTCCGGACAGGCGGCGGCTACACCTTC	CASSFRTGGGYTF
TRBV7-8	.	TRBJ1-2	.	TGTGCCAGCAGCGACCGGGATGCTAACTATGGCTACACCTTC	CASSDRDANYGYTF
TRBV27	.	TRBJ2-1	few	TGTGCCAGCAGTTTAGACGCGGGCCTATACAATGAGCAGTTCTTC	CASSLDAGLYNEQFF
TRBV29-1	.	TRBJ1-1	few	TGCAGCGTTTCCTCACGGTTGAACACTGAAGCTTTCTTT	CSVSSRLNTEAFF
TRBV7-9	.	TRBJ1-1	.	TGTGCCAGCAGCTTAGCGGGGGGGATTCAGAACACTGAAGCTTTCTTT	CASSLAGGIQNTEAFF
TRBV28	.	TRBJ2-3	once	TGTGCCAGCAGTTTATTTGGGGAAGGGGCAGATACGCAGTATTTT	CASSLFGEGADTQYF
TRBV15	TRBD2	TRBJ2-7	.	TGTGCCACCAGCAGGGCCGGGGAGGGTAGTCGCGAGCAGTACTTC	CATSRAGEGSREQYF
TRBV7-6	TRBD2	TRBJ2-7	.	TGTGCCAGCAGCCCCCGGGGGGGACTAGCGGCCTTGATTGACGAGCAGTACTTC	CASSPRGGLAALIDEQYF
TRBV7-8	TRBD1	TRBJ1-4	.	TGTGCCAGCAGCTATCAAAGGGACAGCATCTTTTCAACTAATGAAAAACTGTTTTTT	CASSYQRDSIFSTNEKLFF
TRBV28	.	TRBJ2-7	.	TGTGCCAGCAGTTTAAGGGGCCCCGAGCAGTACTTC	CASSLRGPEQYF
TRBV19	TRBD2	TRBJ2-3	once	TGTGCCAGTAGTACCGGGAGAGCGGGAGCCATCACAGATACGCAGTATTTT	CASSTGRAGAITDTQYF
TRBV7-8	TRBD1	TRBJ1-4	.	TGTGTCAGCAGCGTCTCGGGACAGGGAAATGAAAAACTGTTTTTT	CVSSVSGQGNEKLFF
TRBV19	TRBD1	TRBJ1-1	few	TGTGCCAGTAGTAGAACTGGACAGGGCGGCACTGAAGCTTTCTTT	CASSRTGQGGTEAFF
TRBV30	TRBD2	TRBJ2-2	.	TGTGCCTTAATTGGACTAGCGGGACTAATTAACACCGGGGAGCTGTTTTTT	CALIGLAGLINTGELFF
TRBV30	TRBD2	TRBJ2-1	.	TGTGCCTGGAGGTCCGTAGCGGGGTTAGCGCAGTTCTTC	CAWRSVAGLAQFF
TRBV6-5	TRBD1	TRBJ1-6	.	TGTGCCAGCAGATTGGGACAGGGAAACAATTCACCCCTCCACTTT	CASRLGQGNNSPLHF
TRBV5-1	TRBD1	TRBJ1-4	.	TGCGCCAGCAGCTCGGGGACAGGGGGCATCGTGAATGAAAAACTGTTTTTT	CASSSGTGGIVNEKLFF
TRBV5-5	.	TRBJ2-5	.	TGTGCCAGCAGCTTACAAGGGGAAGAGACCCAGTACTTC	CASSLQGEETQYF
TRBV6-4	.	TRBJ2-4	.	TGTGCCAGCAGTGACTCGAAGATAGGCGGTTGGGAAAACATTCAGTACTTC	CASSDSKIGGWENIQYF
TRBV3-1/TRBV3-2	.	TRBJ1-4	.	TGTGCCAGCAGCCGGAGGGACGGGATTAATGAAAAACTGTTTTTT	CASSRRDGINEKLFF
TRBV19	TRBD1	TRBJ1-5	.	TGTGCCAGTAACAAAGACAGGGGTTTCCAGCCCCAGCATTTT	CASNKDRGFQPQHF
TRBV3-1/TRBV3-2	TRBD1	TRBJ1-2	.	TGTGCCAGCAGCCAAGATGCTCAGGGGGCGAGGGGCTACACCTTC	CASSQDAQGARGYTF
TRBV28	.	TRBJ1-2	.	TGTGCCAGCAGTTCGGGGGCGGGGGCCTATGGCTACACCTTC	CASSSGAGAYGYTF
TRBV2	.	TRBJ1-3	.	TGTGCCAGCAGTGAGGGGGGGCCTGGAAACACCATATATTTT	CASSEGGPGNTIYF
TRBV28	.	TRBJ1-4	.	TGTGCCAGCAGGCAGATTGCAACTAATGAAAAACTGTTTTTT	CASRQIATNEKLFF
TRBV5-8	TRBD1	TRBJ1-5	.	TGTGCCAGCAGCTTGGGAGACAGGGATAATCAGCCCCAGCATTTT	CASSLGDRDNQPQHF
TRBV7-9	.	TRBJ1-5	.	TGTGCCAGCAGCTTAAATCAGGGTCAGCCCCAGCATTTT	CASSLNQGQPQHF
TRBV6-4	.	TRBJ1-1	.	TGTGCCAGCAGCAGTACAGGGAACACTGAAGCTTTCTTT	CASSSTGNTEAFF
TRBV2	.	TRBJ2-5	.	TGTGCCAGTGGGGAGGCAGGGCGGTTCGGAGAGACCCAGTACTTC	CASGEAGRFGETQYF
TRBV5-1	.	TRBJ1-2	.	TGCGCCAGCAGCTGGGCGGGGGGGCAAGTCGATGGCTACACCTTC	CASSWAGGQVDGYTF
TRBV10-3	.	TRBJ2-5	.	TGTGCCATCAGTGAGAGTAGAGAGACCCAGTACTTC	CAISESRETQYF
TRBV7-8	TRBD1	TRBJ2-3	.	TGTGCCAGCAGCTTTACAGGGGGCATGAATACGCAGTATTTT	CASSFTGGMNTQYF
TRBV18	.	TRBJ1-1	.	TGTGCCAGCTCACCTTCCGTGAGCACTGAAGCTTTCTTT	CASSPSVSTEAFF
TRBV10-3	TRBD1	TRBJ2-2	.	TGTGCCATCAGTGAGTCTGGACAGGGTATCACCGGGGAGCTGTTTTTT	CAISESGQGITGELFF
TRBV19	.	TRBJ2-7	.	TGTGCCAGTAGTCCTTCGGGATGGCAGCTCGGGAGATTGTACGAGCAGTACTTC	CASSPSGWQLGRLYEQYF
TRBV9	TRBD1	TRBJ2-7	.	TGTGCCAGCAGCTACTCAGGGGGCTCGCGCGAGCAGTACTTC	CASSYSGGSREQYF
TRBV28	TRBD1	TRBJ2-5	.	TGTGCCAGCAGTATTGGACAGGGGAGAAAGACCCAGTACTTC	CASSIGQGRKTQYF
TRBV28	.	TRBJ1-3	.	TGTGCCAGCAGAGAGACGGGTACTTACTCTGGAAACACCATATATTTT	CASRETGTYSGNTIYF
TRBV29-1	.	TRBJ2-5	.	TGCAGCGTTGAAGGGATCGGGTTCCAAGAGACCCAGTACTTC	CSVEGIGFQETQYF
TRBV27	.	TRBJ2-2	.	TGTGCCAGCAGTTTAGAGTATGGAGGGGGCGGGAACACCGGGGAGCTGTTTTTT	CASSLEYGGGGNTGELFF